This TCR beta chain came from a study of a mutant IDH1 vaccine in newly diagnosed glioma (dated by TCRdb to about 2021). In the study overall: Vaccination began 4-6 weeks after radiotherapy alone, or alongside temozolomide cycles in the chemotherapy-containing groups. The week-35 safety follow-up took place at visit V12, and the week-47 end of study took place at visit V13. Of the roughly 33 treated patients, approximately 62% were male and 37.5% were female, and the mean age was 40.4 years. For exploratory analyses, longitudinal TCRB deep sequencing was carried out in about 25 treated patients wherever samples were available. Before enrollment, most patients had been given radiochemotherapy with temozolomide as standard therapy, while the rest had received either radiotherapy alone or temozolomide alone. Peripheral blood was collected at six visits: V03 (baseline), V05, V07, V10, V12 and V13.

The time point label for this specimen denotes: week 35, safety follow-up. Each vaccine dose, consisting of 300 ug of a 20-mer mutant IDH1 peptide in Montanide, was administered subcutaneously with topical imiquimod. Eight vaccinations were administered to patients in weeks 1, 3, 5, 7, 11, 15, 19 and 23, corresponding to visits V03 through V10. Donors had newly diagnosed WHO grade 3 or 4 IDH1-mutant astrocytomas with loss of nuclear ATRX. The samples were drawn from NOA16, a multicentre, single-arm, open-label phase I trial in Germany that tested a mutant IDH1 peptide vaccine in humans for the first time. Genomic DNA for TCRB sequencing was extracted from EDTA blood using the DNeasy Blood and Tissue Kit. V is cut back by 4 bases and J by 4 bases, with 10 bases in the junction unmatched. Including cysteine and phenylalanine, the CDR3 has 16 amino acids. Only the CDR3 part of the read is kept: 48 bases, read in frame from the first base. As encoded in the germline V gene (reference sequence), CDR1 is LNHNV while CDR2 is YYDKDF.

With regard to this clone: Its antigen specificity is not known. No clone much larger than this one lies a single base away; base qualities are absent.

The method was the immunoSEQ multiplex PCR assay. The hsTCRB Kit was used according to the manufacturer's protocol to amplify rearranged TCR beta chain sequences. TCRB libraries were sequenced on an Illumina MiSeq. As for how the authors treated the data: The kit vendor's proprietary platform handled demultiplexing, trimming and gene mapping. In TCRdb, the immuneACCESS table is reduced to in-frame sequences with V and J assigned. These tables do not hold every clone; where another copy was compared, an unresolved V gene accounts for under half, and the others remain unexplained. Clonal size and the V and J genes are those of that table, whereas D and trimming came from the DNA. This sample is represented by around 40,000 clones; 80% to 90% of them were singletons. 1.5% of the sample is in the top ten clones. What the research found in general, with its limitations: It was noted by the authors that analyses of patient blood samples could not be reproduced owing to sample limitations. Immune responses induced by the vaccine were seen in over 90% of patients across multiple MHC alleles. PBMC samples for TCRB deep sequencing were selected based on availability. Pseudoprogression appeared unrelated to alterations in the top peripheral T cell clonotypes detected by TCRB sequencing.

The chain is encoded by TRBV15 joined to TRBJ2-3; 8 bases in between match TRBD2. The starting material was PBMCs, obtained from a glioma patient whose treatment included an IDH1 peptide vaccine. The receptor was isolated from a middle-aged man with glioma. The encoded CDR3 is CATSTTLAVRADTQYF. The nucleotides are TGTGCCACCAGCACTACACTAGCGGTACGCGCAGATACGCAGTATTTT.